A selection of T cell receptor beta chains follows, all from one sample in a study of regulatory T cells in long-lasting Graves disease. MiXCR was run by TCRdb on the multiplex PCR reads, yielding one entry per CDR3 protein. The top ten hold 12% of the sample, which has 550,000 to 600,000 distinct CDR3 sequences, 15% to 20% seen once. This sample also appeared in a second study, on T cells in Graves' hyperthyroidism and ophthalmopathy.

The sample was peripheral blood mononuclear cells (PBMCs), taken at new diagnosis, from a patient treated with antithyroid drugs. These receptors were collected from a young man with Graves disease. The CDR3 runs from the conserved cysteine through the conserved F or W. Each record gives: clone size, V gene, J gene, D gene, CDR3 protein, CDR3 DNA. D genes are given only for firm matches. A row's size may be missing; if present it is once, few, many or a size class.

size: few; V: TRBV2; J: TRBJ1-1; D: -; CDR3: CASFKSSTEAFF; DNA: TGTGCCAGCTTCAAGAGTAGCACTGAAGCTTTCTTT
size: many; V: TRBV28; J: TRBJ1-5; D: -; CDR3: CASSLGNRVRPQHF; DNA: TGTGCCAGCAGTTTAGGTAATAGGGTCAGGCCCCAGCATTTT
size: -; V: TRBV7-9; J: TRBJ2-7; D: TRBD1; CDR3: CASSLRAETGFYEQYF; DNA: TGTGCCAGCAGCTTAAGAGCTGAGACAGGGTTCTACGAGCAGTACTTC
size: -; V: TRBV14; J: TRBJ1-1; D: -; CDR3: CASSQGHQNTEAFF; DNA: TGTGCCAGCAGCCAGGGGCATCAGAACACTGAAGCTTTCTTT
size: many; V: TRBV30; J: TRBJ2-7; D: -; CDR3: CALHKAGTSPYEQYF; DNA: TGTGCCTTACACAAGGCGGGGACAAGTCCCTACGAGCAGTACTTC
size: many; V: TRBV6-1; J: TRBJ2-7; D: -; CDR3: CASAVQGSPSEQYF; DNA: TGTGCCAGCGCCGTCCAGGGGTCCCCCTCCGAGCAGTACTTC
size: few; V: TRBV6-5; J: TRBJ1-3; D: -; CDR3: CASSYWGAQRRGNTIYF; DNA: TGTGCCAGCAGTTACTGGGGAGCCCAACGACGGGGAAACACCATATATTTT
size: few; V: TRBV5-4; J: TRBJ1-1; D: -; CDR3: CASSLSPPKGNTEAFF; DNA: TGTGCCAGCAGCTTGTCACCCCCGAAGGGGAACACTGAAGCTTTCTTT
size: -; V: TRBV15; J: TRBJ2-3; D: -; CDR3: CATSRDPTDTQYF; DNA: TGTGCCACCAGCAGAGATCCCACAGATACGCAGTATTTT
size: once; V: TRBV4-1; J: TRBJ2-7; D: -; CDR3: CASSQGGLAPGGWARREQYF; DNA: TGCGCCAGCAGCCAAGGAGGGTTGGCCCCCGGAGGTTGGGCAAGGAGGGAGCAGTACTTC
size: few; V: TRBV19; J: TRBJ2-3; D: -; CDR3: CASSSLTQGTDTQYF; DNA: TGTGCCAGTAGTAGTTTAACCCAAGGCACAGATACGCAGTATTTT